This T cell receptor beta chain was captured in a study of shared clonotypes between healthy human individuals. The protocol was immunoSEQ multiplex PCR, while the TCRdb copy is restricted to in-frame clones and leaves out a portion. The sample carries about 2,500,000 clones, approximately 94% recorded once. The CDR3 covers 12 residues. V lost 3 bases and J 5 bases, leaving 8 bases between the germline ends. The germline V gene encodes CDR1 SGHTS and CDR2 YDEGEE. The donors, healthy adults who were HIV-negative, had experienced no recent acute infections or vaccinations. This receptor was obtained from a man between 18 and 29 years old in good health. The chain is built from TRBV5-8 and TRBJ2-5, with D possibly TRBD1 on 6 matching bases. The sample taken for sequencing was naive CD4+ T cells sorted from blood. Subset noted: CD45RA+ positively selected. CDR3 coding DNA: TGTGCCAGCAGCTCGACAGGCGAGACCCAGTACTTC. This translates into CASSSTGETQYF.